Following are 21 T cell receptor beta chains from one sample sequenced in a study of shared clonotypes between healthy human individuals. Libraries were prepared by immunoSEQ multiplex PCR; TCRdb keeps only in-frame clonotypes and omits some of them. The table lists fewer than 350,000 clones, roughly 84% of them singletons. Sequencing was done on a sample of memory CD8+ T cells sorted from blood. Described subset: CD45RO+ cells pooled with CCR7-negative TemRA cells. These receptors all come from a man between 18 and 29 years old in good health.

V usage is TRBV10-3 and J usage is TRBJ2-1; TRBD1 matches 10 bases. V trimming: 0 bases; J trimming: 4 bases; junction bases outside the gene matches: 3. CDR1 is ENHRY, CDR2 SYGVKD, per germline. The CDR3 consists of 16 residues. CDR3 sequence: CAISESPGQGYNEQFF. CDR3 DNA sequence: TGTGCCATCAGTGAGTCCCCGGGACAGGGGTACAATGAGCAGTTCTTC.

The gene calls are TRBV10-3 and TRBJ1-6, with TRBD1 matching 10 bases. After removal of 2 bases from V and 10 bases from J, the junction contained 8 bases not matched to a gene. The CDR3 sequence is 16 residues long. The V gene's germline CDR1 is ENHRY and CDR2 SYGVKD. In DNA form, the CDR3 reads TGTGCCATCAGTGAGGCGCCGGGACAGGGGTACTCACCCCTCCACTTT. Translated: CAISEAPGQGYSPLHF.

The V gene is TRBV4-3, the J gene TRBJ2-7, with a weak D call TRBD2 (5 bases). V was pared by 1 base and J by 6 bases, with 10 bases between. Germline values: CDR1 LGHNA, CDR2 YSLEER. The CDR3 consists of 13 residues. The CDR3 DNA follows: TGCGCCAGCAGCCAAGGGGGAGTGGGCGAGCAGTACTTC. This gives the protein CASSQGGVGEQYF.

The V gene is TRBV19, the J gene TRBJ2-5, with 7 bases matching TRBD1. The CDR3 covers 13 residues. Trimming at V came to 8 bases and at J to 4 bases, leaving 7 bases not matched to a gene. CDR1 and CDR2 from the germline V gene are LNHDA and SQIVND (reference sequence). CDR3 in DNA: TGTGCCAGTCGACAGGGTGGGGCAGAGACCCAGTACTTC. Protein product: CASRQGGAETQYF. The variable domain in full, with the rest retrieved from reference TRBV19 and TRBJ2-5, is DGGITQSPKYLFRKEGQNVTLSCEQNLNHDAMYWYRQDPGQGLRLIYYSQIVNDFQKGDIAEGYSVSREKKESFPLTVTSAQKNPTAFYLCASRQGGAETQYFGPGTRLLVL.

The V gene is TRBV19, the J gene TRBJ1-2; no clear D gene. Per the germline V gene, CDR1 is LNHDA and CDR2 is SQIVND (reference sequence). V was cut by 6 bases and J by 1 base, with 6 bases left in between. The CDR3 consists of 12 residues. CDR3 in DNA: TGTGCCAGTAGCACGGTTAACTATGGCTACACCTTC. It codes for CASSTVNYGYTF.

J is TRBJ2-7 and V is TRBV15; D gene ambiguous. The V and J ends lost 5 bases and 2 bases respectively, with 13 bases between them. From germline, CDR1 is LNHNV and CDR2 YYDKDF (reference sequence). CDR3 length: 14 residues. The CDR3 spells CATSGTDRPYEQYF. The CDR3 region has the DNA TGTGCCACCAGCGGAACGGACCGACCCTACGAGCAGTACTTC.

The J gene is TRBJ2-3, the V gene TRBV13; D gene unclear. This CDR3 comprises 13 residues. CDR1 and CDR2 from the germline V gene are PRHDT and FYEKMQ (reference sequence). The V end was cut by 4 bases, the J end by 7 bases, with 12 bases between. CDR3 region: CASSYKDAHTQYF. The DNA for the CDR3 is TGTGCCAGCAGCTATAAAGACGCCCATACGCAGTATTTT.

CDR3: CASSLSTGLGYGYTF. For the CDR3, the DNA is TGTGCCAGCAGCTTAAGTACAGGGCTGGGCTATGGCTACACCTTC. The chain has TRBV5-4 and TRBJ1-2, with TRBD1 as a possible D gene (6 bases). The V end was cut by 2 bases, the J end by 4 bases, with 15 bases between. The CDR3 has 15 amino acids. From germline, CDR1 is SGHNT and CDR2 YYREEE (reference sequence). Together with reference TRBV5-4 and TRBJ1-2, the CDR3 gives the full variable domain: ETGVTQSPTHLIKTRGQQVTLRCSSQSGHNTVSWYQQALGQGPQFIFQYYREEENGRGNFPPRFSGLQFPNYSSELNVNALELDDSALYLCASSLSTGLGYGYTFGSGTRLTVV.

This clone has only one observation. The genes are TRBV9 and TRBJ1-6; the match to TRBD1 covers 7 bases. Germline V gene sequence: CDR1 SGDLS, CDR2 YYNGEE. Trimming took 3 bases from V and 7 from J; bases not matched to a gene: 10. The CDR3 contains 16 residues. CDR3 sequence (DNA): TGTGCCAGCAGCGCCCACAGGGGCTTAAGGAATTCACCCCTCCACTTT. Protein: CASSAHRGLRNSPLHF.

The CDR3 DNA is TGTGCCAGCAGTTACGGGGGACTAGCGGGAACCGAGACCCAGTACTTC. It specifies CASSYGGLAGTETQYF. This chain uses TRBV6-5 with TRBJ2-5, with TRBD2 matching over 13 bases. Unmatched junction bases numbered 5, after V lost 2 bases and J lost 5 bases. The germline V gene has CDR1 MNHEY and CDR2 SVGAGI. This CDR3 contains 16 residues.

The rearrangement uses TRBV29-1 and TRBJ1-1; no reliable D call. Germline V gene data show CDR1 as SQVTM and CDR2 as ANQGSEA. Trimming removed 5 bases at V and 8 bases at J, with 15 bases between. CDR3 size: 12 residues. This CDR3 reads CSVPGQSPEAFF. In DNA, the CDR3 is TGCAGCGTTCCCGGCCAGAGCCCAGAAGCTTTCTTT.

The chain recombines TRBV29-1 with TRBJ2-5; 8 bases agree with TRBD1. The CDR3 sequence is 14 residues long. Germline-derived CDR1 and CDR2 are SQVTM and ANQGSEA. V was clipped by 6 bases and J by 5 bases; unmatched bases: 11. In DNA form, the CDR3 reads TGCAGCGTATGGGCCACAGGGGGATGGGAGACCCAGTACTTC. This gives the protein CSVWATGGWETQYF.

Points on this clone: Other DNA sequences in the sample encode the same CDR3. The J gene is TRBJ2-7, the V gene TRBV5-4; the D gene is possibly TRBD1 (5 bases). The V end lost 2 bases, the J end lost 4 bases, and 10 bases lay between the germline ends. Germline V gives CDR1 SGHNT, CDR2 YYREEE (reference sequence). The CDR3 has 13 amino acids. CDR3 bases: TGTGCCAGCAGCTTAGACAGAGTATACGAGCAGTACTTC. Its protein is CASSLDRVYEQYF.

In this sample, this clone turned up many times. The V and J genes are TRBV14 and TRBJ1-3; no clear D gene. V lost 4 bases to trimming and J lost 8 bases, with 15 bases between them. The CDR3 contains 14 residues. Per the germline V gene, CDR1 is SGHDN and CDR2 is FVKESK. In DNA, the CDR3 is TGTGCCAGCAGCCTCCGAATCTACTCGGACACCATATATTTT. Amino acid sequence: CASSLRIYSDTIYF.

The chain has TRBV10-2 and TRBJ2-7; weak D call: TRBD2 (6 bases). The germline V gene has CDR1 WSHSY and CDR2 SAAADI. The CDR3 length is 15 residues. V lost 0 bases and J 1 base, leaving 10 bases between the germline ends. The CDR3 sequence is CASSESGRPSYEQYF. CDR3 in DNA: TGCGCCAGCAGTGAGTCTGGGAGGCCGTCCTACGAGCAGTACTTC.

This rearrangement joins TRBV14 to TRBJ1-6; the D gene is possibly TRBD1 (5 bases). V was cut by 0 bases and J by 5 bases, with 14 bases left in between. Per the germline V gene, CDR1 is SGHDN and CDR2 is FVKESK. The CDR3 totals 17 residues. The CDR3 DNA is TGTGCCAGCAGCCAAGAATATTGGACACATGATAATTCACCCCTCCACTTT. Protein: CASSQEYWTHDNSPLHF. Full variable domain (rest looked up from reference TRBV14 and TRBJ1-6): EAGVTQFPSHSVIEKGQTVTLRCDPISGHDNLYWYRRVMGKEIKFLLHFVKESKQDESGMPNNRFLAERTGGTYSTLKVQPAELEDSGVYFCASSQEYWTHDNSPLHFGNGTRLTVT.

The V call is TRBV27, the J call TRBJ1-5; D not resolved. Germline CDR1 is MNHEY and CDR2 is SMNVEV (reference sequence). Trimming removed 3 bases at V and 3 bases at J, with 12 bases between. The CDR3 is 15 amino acids. The CDR3 loop reads CASSFSAEDNQPQHF. Here the CDR3 DNA reads TGTGCCAGCAGTTTTAGTGCGGAAGACAATCAGCCCCAGCATTTT.

This clone was seen once. V is TRBV5-4 and J is TRBJ2-3; D is perhaps TRBD2 (6 bases). Germline CDR1 is SGHNT and CDR2 is YYREEE (reference sequence). Trimming cost V 0 bases and J 3 bases, with 8 bases left between them. CDR3 length equals 14 residues. CDR3: CASSLGAGTDTQYF. CDR3 DNA sequence: TGTGCCAGCAGCTTGGGGGCGGGGACAGATACGCAGTATTTT.

The chain has TRBV19 and TRBJ2-5; TRBD1 aligns across 8 bases. In germline, CDR1 is LNHDA, CDR2 SQIVND (reference sequence). The V gene end was trimmed by 1 base and the J gene end by 5 bases; junction bases not matched to a gene: 15. The CDR3 covers 18 residues. The CDR3 is CASSIVPPGGGVMETQYF. DNA for the CDR3: TGTGCCAGTAGTATAGTCCCCCCAGGGGGCGGGGTGATGGAGACCCAGTACTTC.

This clone occurred a few times. The DNA is omitted, as the CDR3 cannot be located on it reliably, and the CDR3 follows TCRdb's listing. The CDR3 sequence: CASSKKGWGQGSYRGYTF. The chain joins TRBV21-1 to TRBJ1-2; the table's TRBD1 call for D was not verified on the DNA. TRBV21-1 represents a pseudogene. The CDR3 has 18 amino acids, counting both end residues.

This chain joins TRBV9 and TRBJ1-2; D is undetermined. This CDR3 has 15 residues. V gave up 0 bases and J gave up 1 base, with 10 bases separating them. Germline CDR1 SGDLS, CDR2 YYNGEE. CDR3 nucleotide sequence: TGTGCCAGCAGCGTAGGGCGACACCTTAACTATGGCTACACCTTC. Its translation is CASSVGRHLNYGYTF.